The 11 T cell receptor beta chains in this list originate from one sample, sequenced in a study of identical twins. Each CDR3 protein is one row after TCRdb ran MiXCR on the 5' RACE reads. The table lists 650,000 to 800,000 distinct CDR3 sequences, 8% to 9% of them singletons. The same data also went into a second study, on yellow fever vaccine responses in identical twins.

Sequencing input: PBMCs. Receptors were obtained from a woman aged 18-35 years in good health.

The genes are TRBV15 and TRBJ2-5; D is uncertain. This CDR3 comprises 15 residues. The germline V and J ends were trimmed by 0 bases and 5 bases, with 13 bases remaining between them. Germline CDR1 is LNHNV and CDR2 is YYDKDF (reference sequence). The CDR3 is CATSRESANRETQYF. The CDR3 DNA reads as TGTGCCACCAGCAGAGAATCCGCCAACCGGGAGACCCAGTACTTC.

This clonotype was observed a handful of times. The CDR3 coding sequence is TGCGCCAGCAGCTTGGCCGGGGTAGCGGGGCGCACAGATACGCAGTATTTT. Amino acid sequence: CASSLAGVAGRTDTQYF. The rearrangement links TRBV5-1 to TRBJ2-3; 8 bases are shared with TRBD2. V shed 0 bases and J 1 base; nucleotides not matched to a gene: 7. This CDR3 is 17 amino acids long. The V gene's germline CDR1 is SGHRS and CDR2 YFSETQ.

The CDR3 sequence is CASSPRWASGGTDTQYF. The DNA of the CDR3 is TGTGCCAGCAGCCCCCGGTGGGCTAGCGGGGGGACAGATACGCAGTATTTT. The chain has TRBV7-9 and TRBJ2-3, with 11 positions matching TRBD2. Germline V gives CDR1 SEHNR, CDR2 FQNEAQ (reference sequence). The CDR3 is 17 residues long. Unmatched junction bases numbered 10, after V lost 5 bases and J lost 3 bases.

This clonotype was counted ten times or more. The rearrangement joins TRBV28 to TRBJ2-5; no definite D call. The germline V gene has CDR1 MDHEN and CDR2 SYDVKM. The CDR3 length is 16 residues. V was clipped by 2 bases and J by 5 bases, with 18 bases between them. CDR3 residues: CASSLPLDTYRETQYF. In nucleotides, the CDR3 is TGTGCCAGCAGTTTACCCCTCGACACATACCGGGAGACCCAGTACTTC.

This clonotype was counted between two and nine times. The CDR3 DNA sequence: TGTGCCTGGAGTAATGCAGATACGCAGTATTTT. As protein: CAWSNADTQYF. The chain couples TRBV30 to TRBJ2-3; D is unclear. Trimming left V 2 bases short and J 4 bases short, with 4 bases between. The CDR3 extends over 11 amino acids. Per germline, CDR1 GTSNPN and CDR2 SVGIG (reference sequence).

This clonotype occurred many times. The chain combines TRBV4-3 with TRBJ2-7; D call uncertain. Germline V gives CDR1 LGHNA, CDR2 YSLEER. This CDR3 has 13 residues. The V end was cut by 1 base, the J end by 5 bases, with 9 bases between. This CDR3 is CASSQARIHEQYF. In DNA form, the CDR3 reads TGCGCCAGCAGCCAAGCTAGAATCCACGAGCAGTACTTC.

The table lists this clonotype with a few counts. The V gene is TRBV7-9, the J gene TRBJ2-7, with 8 bases matching TRBD1. Germline V gene sequence: CDR1 SEHNR, CDR2 FQNEAQ (reference sequence). CDR3 length equals 15 residues. Germline trimming cut 6 bases from V and 3 bases from J; bases unmatched to any gene: 10. CDR3 coding DNA: TGTGCCAGCAGTGACTCCGGACAGGGCCACTACGAGCAGTACTTC. Encoded protein: CASSDSGQGHYEQYF.

There are many counts of this clonotype. One end of the junction varies from germline; a read error may be responsible. In DNA form, the CDR3 reads TGTGCCAGCAGCTTAGTCCAGGGGGCGTACGAGCAGTACTTC. It specifies CASSLVQGAYEQYF. V is TRBV5-1 and J is TRBJ2-7; 8 bases line up with TRBD1. The CDR3 extends over 14 amino acids. The germline V gene encodes CDR1 SGHRS and CDR2 YFSETQ.

The V gene is TRBV15, the J gene TRBJ2-7; TRBD1 is a possible D gene (5 bases). The V and J ends lost 5 bases and 1 base respectively, with 9 bases between them. Germline V gene sequence: CDR1 LNHNV, CDR2 YYDKDF (reference sequence). The CDR3 totals 13 residues. CDR3 residues: CATSQDRSYEQYF. The CDR3 coding sequence is TGTGCCACCAGCCAAGACAGATCCTACGAGCAGTACTTC. The full variable domain, rest sourced from reference TRBV15 and TRBJ2-7, is DAMVIQNPRYQVTQFGKPVTLSCSQTLNHNVMYWYQQKSSQAPKLLFHYYDKDFNNEADTPDNFQSRRPNTSFCFLDIRSPGLGDTAMYLCATSQDRSYEQYFGPGTRLTVT.

V usage is TRBV15 and J usage is TRBJ2-3; D gene uncertain. The CDR3 loop spans 16 amino acids. The germline V gene has CDR1 LNHNV and CDR2 YYDKDF (reference sequence). Trimming removed 4 bases from V and 3 bases from J, with 17 bases in between. The chain's CDR3 is CATSNQASIRTDTQYF. Written as DNA, the CDR3 is TGTGCCACCAGCAACCAGGCCTCTATCCGAACAGATACGCAGTATTTT.

J is TRBJ2-1 and V is TRBV20-1; TRBD2 matches 11 bases. This CDR3 has 15 residues. Germline CDR1 is DFQATT and CDR2 is SNEGSKA (reference sequence). Germline trimming cut 3 bases from V and 2 bases from J; bases unmatched to any gene: 3. The CDR3 is CSARGTSGAYNEQFF. DNA of the CDR3: TGCAGTGCTAGGGGGACTAGCGGCGCCTACAATGAGCAGTTCTTC.